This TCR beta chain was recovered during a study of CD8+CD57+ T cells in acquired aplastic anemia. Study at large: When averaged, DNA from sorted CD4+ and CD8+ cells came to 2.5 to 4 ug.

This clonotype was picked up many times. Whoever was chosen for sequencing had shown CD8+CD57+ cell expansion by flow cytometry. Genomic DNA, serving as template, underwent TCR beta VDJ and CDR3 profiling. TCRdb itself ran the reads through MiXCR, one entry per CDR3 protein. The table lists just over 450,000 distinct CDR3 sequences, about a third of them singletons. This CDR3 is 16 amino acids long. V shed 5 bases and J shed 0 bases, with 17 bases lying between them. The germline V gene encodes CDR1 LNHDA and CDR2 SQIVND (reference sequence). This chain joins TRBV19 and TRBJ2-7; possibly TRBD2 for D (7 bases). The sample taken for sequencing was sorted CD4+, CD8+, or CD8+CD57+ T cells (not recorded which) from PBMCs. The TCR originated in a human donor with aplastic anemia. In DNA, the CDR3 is TGTGCCAGTAGTCGGCCGGGGGCTAGCGGCTCCTACGAGCAGTACTTC. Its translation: CASSRPGASGSYEQYF. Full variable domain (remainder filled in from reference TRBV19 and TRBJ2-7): DGGITQSPKYLFRKEGQNVTLSCEQNLNHDAMYWYRQDPGQGLRLIYYSQIVNDFQKGDIAEGYSVSREKKESFPLTVTSAQKNPTAFYLCASSRPGASGSYEQYFGPGTRLTVT.